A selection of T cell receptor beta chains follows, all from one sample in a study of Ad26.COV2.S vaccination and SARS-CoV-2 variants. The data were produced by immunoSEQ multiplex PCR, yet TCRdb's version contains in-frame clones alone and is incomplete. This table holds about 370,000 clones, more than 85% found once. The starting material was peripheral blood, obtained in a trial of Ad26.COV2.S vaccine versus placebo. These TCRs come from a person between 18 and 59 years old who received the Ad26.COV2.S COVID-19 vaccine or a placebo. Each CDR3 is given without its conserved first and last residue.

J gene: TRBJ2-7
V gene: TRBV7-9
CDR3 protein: ASSPLVSYEQY

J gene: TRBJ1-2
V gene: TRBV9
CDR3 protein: ASSVARGQDGYT

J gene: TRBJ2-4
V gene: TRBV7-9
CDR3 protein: ASSSPGGAKNIQY

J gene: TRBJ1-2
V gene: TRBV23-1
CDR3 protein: ASSQGSPTDGYT

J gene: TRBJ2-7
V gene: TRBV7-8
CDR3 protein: ASSLNSGGAGEQY

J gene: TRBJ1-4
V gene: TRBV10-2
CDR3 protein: ASSEKTGFFEKLF

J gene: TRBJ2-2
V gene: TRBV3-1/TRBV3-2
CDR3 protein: ASSRGLRTETNTGELF

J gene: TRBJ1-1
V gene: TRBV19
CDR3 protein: ASSMVRGILNTEAF

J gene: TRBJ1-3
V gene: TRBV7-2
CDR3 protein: ASSLVRGAGGNTIY

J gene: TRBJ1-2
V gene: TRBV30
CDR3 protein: AWLSPGPRRGYT

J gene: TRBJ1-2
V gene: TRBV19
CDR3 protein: ASSTPSGGYGYT

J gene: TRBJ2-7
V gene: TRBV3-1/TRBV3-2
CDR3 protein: ASSPGTGTYEQY

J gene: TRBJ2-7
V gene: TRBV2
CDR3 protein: ASSVDNSYEQY

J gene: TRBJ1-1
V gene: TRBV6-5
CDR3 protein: ASSNVNTEAF

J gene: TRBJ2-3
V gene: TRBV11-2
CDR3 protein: ASSYDWVGDTQY

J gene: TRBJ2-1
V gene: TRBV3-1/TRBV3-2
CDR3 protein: ASSQREAESYNEQF